This T cell receptor beta chain emerged from a study of patients and donors after allogeneic stem cell transplantation. TCRdb processed the RT-PCR reads anew with MiXCR; each CDR3 protein has one entry. The table lists under 170,000 distinct CDR3 sequences, about a third of them singletons. CDR1 is SGHRS, CDR2 YFSETQ, per germline. The V and J ends lost 4 bases and 4 bases, in that order; junction bases with no gene match: 10. The CDR3 runs 15 residues. This clonotype has a handful of counts. The origin of this receptor is a human donor who was either an allogeneic HSCT recipient or a stem cell or donor lymphocyte infusion donor (not recorded which). It is not recorded whose cells these are; they may come from a transplant donor. Sequenced material: blood, either unsorted or a sorted T cell fraction (not recorded which). The V gene is TRBV5-1, the J gene TRBJ1-2, with 7 bases aligning to TRBD1. The CDR3 is CASSPGQAAGYGYTF. The CDR3 nucleotides read TGCGCCAGCAGCCCCGGACAGGCGGCGGGCTATGGCTACACCTTC.